The 5 T cell receptor beta chains below were found in one sample sequenced in a study of blood T cell repertoires in COVID-19. TCRdb's table, derived via immunoSEQ multiplex PCR, lists solely in-frame clones and lacks some. The table includes over 75,000 clones, 78% detected once. Sequences were obtained from peripheral blood. These receptors came from a human donor in a cohort sampled during active COVID-19.

The chain uses TRBV6-5 and TRBJ1-5; 8 bases are a match to TRBD1. This CDR3 is built from 13 residues. The germline gives CDR1 MNHEY, CDR2 SVGAGI. V was clipped by 6 bases and J by 3 bases; unmatched bases: 1. The CDR3 DNA sequence: TGTGCCAGCAGGCAGGGGGCCAATCAGCCCCAGCATTTT. Encoded protein: CASRQGANQPQHF.

The CDR3 DNA reads TGTGCCAGCAGCTTATTCCAGGGGCCAAGTCCGGAAGCTTTCTTT. It specifies CASSLFQGPSPEAFF. The chain joins TRBV7-9 to TRBJ1-1, with a possible D match to TRBD1 (6 bases). Germline CDR1 is SEHNR and CDR2 is FQNEAQ (reference sequence). Trimming took off 2 bases at V and 8 bases at J, with 18 bases between the two ends. The CDR3 totals 15 residues.

This clone was seen just once. V and J are TRBV19 and TRBJ2-3; D unresolved. V was clipped by 2 bases and J by 0 bases, with 9 bases between them. CDR1 LNHDA and CDR2 SQIVND come from the germline V gene (reference sequence). The CDR3 is 15 amino acids. The CDR3 loop is CASSIMLTSTDTQYF. CDR3 DNA: TGTGCCAGTAGTATAATGTTAACTAGCACAGATACGCAGTATTTT.

CDR3 nucleotides: TGCGCCAGCAGCCACGTCTCGGGTGGAGAGACCCAGTACTTC. It translates to CASSHVSGGETQYF. The chain combines TRBV4-1 with TRBJ2-5; the D is unclear. The CDR3 covers 14 residues. With 3 bases removed from V and 4 bases from J, the gap between germline ends came to 12 bases. Germline-derived CDR1 and CDR2 are MGHRA and YSYEKL.

There are a few counts of this clone. The chain uses TRBV15 and TRBJ2-3; 11 bases map to TRBD2. Germline CDR1 and CDR2: LNHNV and YYDKDF (reference sequence). V shed 4 bases, J shed 10 bases, and the junction held 7 bases outside the gene matches. This CDR3 is 14 amino acids long. CDR3 DNA sequence: TGTGCCACCAGCAATAGCGGGGGGGCCATCGCGCAGTATTTT. Its protein product is CATSNSGGAIAQYF.